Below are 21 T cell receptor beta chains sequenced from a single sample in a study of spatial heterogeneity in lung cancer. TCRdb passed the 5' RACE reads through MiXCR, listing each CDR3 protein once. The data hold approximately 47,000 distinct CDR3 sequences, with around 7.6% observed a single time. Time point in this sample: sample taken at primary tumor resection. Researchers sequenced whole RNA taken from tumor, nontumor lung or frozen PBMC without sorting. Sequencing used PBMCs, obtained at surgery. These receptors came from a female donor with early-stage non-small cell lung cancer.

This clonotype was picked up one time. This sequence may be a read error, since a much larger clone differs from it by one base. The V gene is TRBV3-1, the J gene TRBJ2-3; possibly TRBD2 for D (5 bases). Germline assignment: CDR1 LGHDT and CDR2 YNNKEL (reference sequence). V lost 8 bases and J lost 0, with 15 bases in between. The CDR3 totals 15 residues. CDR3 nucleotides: TGTGCCAGCGGTGCTACGGGGATTAGCACAGATACGCAGTATTTT. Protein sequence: CASGATGISTDTQYF.

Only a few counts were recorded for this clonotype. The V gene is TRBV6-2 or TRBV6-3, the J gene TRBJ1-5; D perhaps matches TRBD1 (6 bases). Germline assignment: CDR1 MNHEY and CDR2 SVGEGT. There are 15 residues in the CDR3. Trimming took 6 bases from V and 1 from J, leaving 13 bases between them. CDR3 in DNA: TGTGCCAGCAGACGAGGGGGGGGAAGCAATCAGCCCCAGCATTTT. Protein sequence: CASRRGGGSNQPQHF.

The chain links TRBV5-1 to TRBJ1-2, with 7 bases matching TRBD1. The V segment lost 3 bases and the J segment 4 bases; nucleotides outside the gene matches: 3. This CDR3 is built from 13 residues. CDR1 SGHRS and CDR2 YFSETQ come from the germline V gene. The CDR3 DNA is TGCGCCAGCAGCTCGGGACAGATCTATGGCTACACCTTC. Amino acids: CASSSGQIYGYTF.

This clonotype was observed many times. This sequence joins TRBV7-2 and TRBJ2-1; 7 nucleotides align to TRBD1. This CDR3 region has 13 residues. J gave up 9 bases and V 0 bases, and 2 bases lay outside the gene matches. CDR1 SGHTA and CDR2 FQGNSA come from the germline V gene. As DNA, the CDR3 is TGTGCCAGCAGCTTAGCGCCAGGGGGTGAGCAGTTCTTC. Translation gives CASSLAPGGEQFF.

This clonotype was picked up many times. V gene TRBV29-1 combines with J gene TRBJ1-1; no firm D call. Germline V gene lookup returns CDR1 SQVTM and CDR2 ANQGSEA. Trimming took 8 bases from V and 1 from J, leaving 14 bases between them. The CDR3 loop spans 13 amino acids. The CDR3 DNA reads TGCAGCCCCTCGCCTGACAAGAACACTGAAGCTTTCTTT. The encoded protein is CSPSPDKNTEAFF. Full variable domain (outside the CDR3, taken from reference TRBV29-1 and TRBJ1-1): SAVISQKPSRDICQRGTSLTIQCQVDSQVTMMFWYRQQPGQSLTLIATANQGSEATYESGFVIDKFPISRPNLTFSTLTVSNMSPEDSSIYLCSPSPDKNTEAFFGQGTRLTVV.

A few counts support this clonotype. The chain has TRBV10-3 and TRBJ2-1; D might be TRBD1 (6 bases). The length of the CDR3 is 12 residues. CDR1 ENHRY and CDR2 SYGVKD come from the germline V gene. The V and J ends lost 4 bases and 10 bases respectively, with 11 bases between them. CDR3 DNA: TGTGCCATCAGTGCAGCCACAGGGGAGCAGTTCTTC. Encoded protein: CAISAATGEQFF.

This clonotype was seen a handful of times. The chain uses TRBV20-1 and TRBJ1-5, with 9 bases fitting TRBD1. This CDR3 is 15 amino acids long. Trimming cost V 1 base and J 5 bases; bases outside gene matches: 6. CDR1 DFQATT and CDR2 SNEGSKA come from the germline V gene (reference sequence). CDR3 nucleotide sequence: TGCAGTGCTAGAGCGCCGGGACAGGGTTATCAGCCCCAGCATTTT. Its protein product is CSARAPGQGYQPQHF.

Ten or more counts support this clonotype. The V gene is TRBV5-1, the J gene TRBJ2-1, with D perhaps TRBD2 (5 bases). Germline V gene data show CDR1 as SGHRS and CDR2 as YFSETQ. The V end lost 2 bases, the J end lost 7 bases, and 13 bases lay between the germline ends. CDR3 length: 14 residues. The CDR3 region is CASSFRDPQNEQFF. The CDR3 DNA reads TGCGCCAGCAGCTTCCGGGATCCCCAAAATGAGCAGTTCTTC.

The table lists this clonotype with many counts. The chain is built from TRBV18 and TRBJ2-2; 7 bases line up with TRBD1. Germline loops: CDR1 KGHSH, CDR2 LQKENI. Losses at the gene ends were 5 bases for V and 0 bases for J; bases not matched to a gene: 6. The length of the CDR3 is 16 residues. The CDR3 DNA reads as TGTGCCAGCTCAAGCGACAGGGCCCCGAACACCGGGGAGCTGTTTTTT. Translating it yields CASSSDRAPNTGELFF.

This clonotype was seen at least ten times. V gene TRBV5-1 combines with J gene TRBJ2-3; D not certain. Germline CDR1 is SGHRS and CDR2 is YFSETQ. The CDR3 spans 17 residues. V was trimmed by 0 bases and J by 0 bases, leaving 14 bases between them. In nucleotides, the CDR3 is TGCGCCAGCAGCTTGGTAGCCTCGCCGGCTAGCACAGATACGCAGTATTTT. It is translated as CASSLVASPASTDTQYF.

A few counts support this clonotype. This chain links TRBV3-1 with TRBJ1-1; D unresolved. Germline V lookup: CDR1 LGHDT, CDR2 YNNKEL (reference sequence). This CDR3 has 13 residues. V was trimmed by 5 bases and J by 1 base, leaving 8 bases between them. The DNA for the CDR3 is TGTGCCAGCAGCTTACCAGAGAACACTGAAGCTTTCTTT. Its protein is CASSLPENTEAFF.

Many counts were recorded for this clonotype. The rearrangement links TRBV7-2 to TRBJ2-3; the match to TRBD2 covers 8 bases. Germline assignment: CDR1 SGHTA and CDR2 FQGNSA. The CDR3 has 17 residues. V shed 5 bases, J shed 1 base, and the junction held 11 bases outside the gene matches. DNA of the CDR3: TGTGCCAGCAGCCGTGCTCCAGCGGGGGCCCGCACAGATACGCAGTATTTT. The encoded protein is CASSRAPAGARTDTQYF.

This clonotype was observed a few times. The CDR3 region has the DNA TGTGCCAGCAGACAACTAGCGGGGGTTCCAGAGACCCAGTACTTC. Residues: CASRQLAGVPETQYF. The chain combines TRBV6-2 or TRBV6-3 with TRBJ2-5, with 11 bases lining up with TRBD2. The CDR3 runs 15 residues. CDR1 MNHEY and CDR2 SVGEGT come from the germline V gene. V shed 6 bases and J 4 bases; nucleotides not matched to a gene: 7.

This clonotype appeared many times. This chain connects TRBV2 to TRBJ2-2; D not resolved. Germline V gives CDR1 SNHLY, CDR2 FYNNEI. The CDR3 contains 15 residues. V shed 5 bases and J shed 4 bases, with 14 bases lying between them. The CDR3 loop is CASSHPLRRTGELFF. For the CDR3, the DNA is TGTGCCAGCAGTCACCCCTTGAGGCGCACCGGGGAGCTGTTTTTT.

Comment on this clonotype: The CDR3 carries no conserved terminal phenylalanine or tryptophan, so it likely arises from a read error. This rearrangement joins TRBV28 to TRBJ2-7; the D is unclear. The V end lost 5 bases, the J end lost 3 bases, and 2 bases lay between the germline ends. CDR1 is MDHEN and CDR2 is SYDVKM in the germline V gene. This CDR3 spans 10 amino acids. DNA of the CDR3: TGTGCCAGCAGTCGCTACGAGCAGTACCTC. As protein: CASSRYEQYL.

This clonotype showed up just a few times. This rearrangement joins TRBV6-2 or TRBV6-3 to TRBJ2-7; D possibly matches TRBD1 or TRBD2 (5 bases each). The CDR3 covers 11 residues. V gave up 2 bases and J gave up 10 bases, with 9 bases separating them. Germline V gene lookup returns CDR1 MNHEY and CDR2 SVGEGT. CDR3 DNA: TGTGCCAGCAGTTACATGGGGGTACAGTACTTC. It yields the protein CASSYMGVQYF.

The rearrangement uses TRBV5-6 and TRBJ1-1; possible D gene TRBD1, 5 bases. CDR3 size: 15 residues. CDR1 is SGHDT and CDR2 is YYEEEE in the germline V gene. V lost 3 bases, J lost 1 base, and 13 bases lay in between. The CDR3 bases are TGTGCCAGCAGCTCGATACCCCAGGGGAACACTGAAGCTTTCTTT. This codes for CASSSIPQGNTEAFF.

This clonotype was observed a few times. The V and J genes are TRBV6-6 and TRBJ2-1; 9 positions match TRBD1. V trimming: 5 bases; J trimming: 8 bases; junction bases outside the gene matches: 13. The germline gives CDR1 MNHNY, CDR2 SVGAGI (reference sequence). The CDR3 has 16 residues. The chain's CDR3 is CASSGFRDRVLDEQFF. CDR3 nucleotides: TGTGCCAGCAGTGGGTTCCGGGACAGGGTGCTCGATGAGCAGTTCTTC.

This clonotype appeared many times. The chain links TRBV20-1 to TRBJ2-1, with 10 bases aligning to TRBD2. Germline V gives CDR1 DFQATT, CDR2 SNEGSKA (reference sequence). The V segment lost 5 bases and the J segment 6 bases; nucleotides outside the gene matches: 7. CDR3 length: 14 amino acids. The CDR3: CSAQRPSGGNEQFF. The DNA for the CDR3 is TGCAGTGCTCAGAGGCCTAGCGGGGGCAATGAGCAGTTCTTC.

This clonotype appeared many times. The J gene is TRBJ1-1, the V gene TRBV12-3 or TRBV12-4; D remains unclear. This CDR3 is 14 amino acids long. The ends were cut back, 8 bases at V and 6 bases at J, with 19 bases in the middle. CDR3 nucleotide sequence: TGTGCCAGCGGGTCATCGGGAGTACGGGCTGAAGCTTTCTTT. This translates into CASGSSGVRAEAFF.

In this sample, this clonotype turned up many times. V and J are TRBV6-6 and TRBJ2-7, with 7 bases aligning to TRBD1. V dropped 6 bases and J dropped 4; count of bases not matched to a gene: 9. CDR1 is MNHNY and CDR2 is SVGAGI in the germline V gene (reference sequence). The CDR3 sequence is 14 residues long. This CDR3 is CASSGRDRMYEQYF. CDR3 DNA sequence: TGTGCCAGCAGCGGCAGGGACAGAATGTACGAGCAGTACTTC.